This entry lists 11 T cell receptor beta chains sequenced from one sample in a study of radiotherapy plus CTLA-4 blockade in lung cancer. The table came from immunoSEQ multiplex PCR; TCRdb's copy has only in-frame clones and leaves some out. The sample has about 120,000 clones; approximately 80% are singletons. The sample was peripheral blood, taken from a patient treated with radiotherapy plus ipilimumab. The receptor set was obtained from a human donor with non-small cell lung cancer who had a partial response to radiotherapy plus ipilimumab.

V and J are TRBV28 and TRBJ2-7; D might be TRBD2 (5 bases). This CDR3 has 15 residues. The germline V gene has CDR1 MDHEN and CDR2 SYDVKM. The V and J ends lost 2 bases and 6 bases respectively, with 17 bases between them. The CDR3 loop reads CASSLIGRGHGEQYF. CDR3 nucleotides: TGTGCCAGCAGTTTAATAGGGAGAGGTCACGGCGAGCAGTACTTC. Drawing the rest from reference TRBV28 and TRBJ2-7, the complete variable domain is DVKVTQSSRYLVKRTGEKVFLECVQDMDHENMFWYRQDPGLGLRLIYFSYDVKMKEKGDIPEGYSVSREKKERFSLILESASTNQTSMYLCASSLIGRGHGEQYFGPGTRLTVT.

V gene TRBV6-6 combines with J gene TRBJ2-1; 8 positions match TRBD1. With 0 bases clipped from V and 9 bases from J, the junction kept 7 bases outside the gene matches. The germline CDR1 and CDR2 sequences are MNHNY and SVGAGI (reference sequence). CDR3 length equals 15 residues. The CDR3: CASSYSPGGKGEQFF. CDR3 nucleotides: TGTGCCAGCAGTTACTCGCCAGGGGGCAAGGGTGAGCAGTTCTTC.

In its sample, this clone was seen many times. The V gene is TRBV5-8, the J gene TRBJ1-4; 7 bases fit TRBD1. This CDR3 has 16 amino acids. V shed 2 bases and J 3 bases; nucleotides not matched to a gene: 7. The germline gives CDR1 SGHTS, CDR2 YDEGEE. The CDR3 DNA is TGTGCCAGCAGCTTTTACACCGGGACAGCTAATGAAAAACTGTTTTTT. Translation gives CASSFYTGTANEKLFF.

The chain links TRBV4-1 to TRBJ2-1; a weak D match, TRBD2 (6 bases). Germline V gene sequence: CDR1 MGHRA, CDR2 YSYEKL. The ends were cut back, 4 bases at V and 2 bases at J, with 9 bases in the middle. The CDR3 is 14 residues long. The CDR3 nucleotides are TGCGCCAGCAGCCGACTAGGGGCCTACAATGAGCAGTTCTTC. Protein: CASSRLGAYNEQFF.

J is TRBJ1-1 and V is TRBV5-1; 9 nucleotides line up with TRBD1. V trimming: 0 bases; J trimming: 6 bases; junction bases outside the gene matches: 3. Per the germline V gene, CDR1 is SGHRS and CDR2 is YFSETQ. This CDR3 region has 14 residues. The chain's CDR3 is CASSLGDRAPEAFF. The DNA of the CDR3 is TGCGCCAGCAGCTTGGGGGACAGGGCCCCTGAAGCTTTCTTT.

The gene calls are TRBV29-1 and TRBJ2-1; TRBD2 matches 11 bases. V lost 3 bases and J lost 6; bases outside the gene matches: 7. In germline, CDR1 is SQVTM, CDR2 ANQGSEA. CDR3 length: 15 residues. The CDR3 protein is CSVDVAGGLLNEQFF. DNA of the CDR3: TGCAGCGTTGATGTAGCGGGAGGGCTGCTCAATGAGCAGTTCTTC.

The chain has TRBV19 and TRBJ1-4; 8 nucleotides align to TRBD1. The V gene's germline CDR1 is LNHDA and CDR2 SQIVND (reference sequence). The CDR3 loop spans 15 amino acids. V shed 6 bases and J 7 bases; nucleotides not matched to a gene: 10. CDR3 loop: CASRESGTGVEKLFF. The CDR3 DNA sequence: TGTGCCAGTAGAGAAAGCGGGACAGGAGTTGAAAAACTGTTTTTT.

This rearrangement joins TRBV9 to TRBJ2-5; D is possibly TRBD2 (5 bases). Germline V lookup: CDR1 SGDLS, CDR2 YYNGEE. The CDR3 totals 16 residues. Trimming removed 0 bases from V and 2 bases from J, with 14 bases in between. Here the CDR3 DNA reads TGTGCCAGCAGCGTAGCTGCCGGGGAGTCTCAAGAGACCCAGTACTTC. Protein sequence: CASSVAAGESQETQYF.

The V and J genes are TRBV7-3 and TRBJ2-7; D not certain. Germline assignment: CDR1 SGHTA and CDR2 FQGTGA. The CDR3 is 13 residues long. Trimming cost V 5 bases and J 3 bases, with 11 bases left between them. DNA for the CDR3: TGTGCCAGCAGCCCCTCCCCCAACTACGAGCAGTACGTC. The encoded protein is CASSPSPNYEQYV.

The CDR3 DNA reads as TGTGCCAGCAGGGGGAGACAGGGGTCTTCACCCCTCCACTTT. This gives the protein CASRGRQGSSPLHF. This sequence joins TRBV2 and TRBJ1-6; TRBD1 matches at 8 bases. Per the germline V gene, CDR1 is SNHLY and CDR2 is FYNNEI. The V and J ends lost 6 bases and 9 bases, in that order; junction bases with no gene match: 7. This CDR3 is built from 14 residues.

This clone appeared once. This CDR3 is CASSLASKSTDTQYF. CDR3 DNA sequence: TGCGCCAGCAGCTTGGCGTCTAAAAGCACAGATACGCAGTATTTT. The chain joins TRBV5-1 to TRBJ2-3; no reliable D call. Trimming cost V 0 bases and J 0 bases, with 8 bases left between them. The CDR3 covers 15 residues. CDR1 and CDR2 from the germline V gene are SGHRS and YFSETQ.